A single sample gave rise to the 3 T cell receptor beta chains below, sequenced in a study of T-cell memory formation after mild COVID-19. TCRdb re-analysed the 5' RACE reads in MiXCR, keeping a single row per CDR3 protein. The top ten hold around 13% of the sample, which has about 470,000 distinct CDR3 sequences, around 25% seen once. The source material was PBMCs or a T cell subset sorted from them (not recorded which). Receptor source: an adult woman who had mild COVID-19 (a few samples of this study predate the infection). Cell type and time point are not known.

The chain is built from TRBV20-1 and TRBJ1-1; no clear D. The CDR3 sequence is 15 residues long. Germline CDR1 reads DFQATT; CDR2 reads SNEGSKA (reference sequence). V lost 3 bases to trimming and J lost 3 bases, with 17 bases between them. The CDR3 loop reads CSASLPGFSYTEAFF. As DNA, the CDR3 is TGCAGTGCTAGTCTTCCGGGGTTTTCTTACACTGAAGCTTTCTTT.

The rearrangement links TRBV19 to TRBJ1-6, with D unclear. The CDR3 is 14 amino acids. The ends were cut back, 5 bases at V and 9 bases at J, with 14 bases in the middle. Germline CDR1 reads LNHDA; CDR2 reads SQIVND (reference sequence). CDR3 loop: CASSEAPTSSPLHF. CDR3 nucleotides: TGTGCCAGTAGTGAAGCTCCCACGAGTTCACCCCTCCACTTT.

V and J are TRBV30 and TRBJ1-1; no reliable D call. Trimming shortened V by 0 bases and J by 6 bases, and 11 bases separated the two germline ends. CDR3 length: 13 amino acids. Germline CDR1 reads GTSNPN; CDR2 reads SVGIG (reference sequence). In DNA form, the CDR3 reads TGTGCCTGGAGTGTAGACCATTCCGCTGAAGCTTTCTTT. This encodes CAWSVDHSAEAFF.